This entry concerns a single TCR beta chain. This clone was seen a single time. The antigen this receptor binds is unknown. There are no base qualities to consult, and no much larger clone falls within one base. CDR1 and CDR2 were assigned from the germline V gene (reference sequence) as GTSNPN and SVGIG. The CDR3 contains 15 residues, cysteine and phenylalanine counted. Of the read, only the CDR3 DNA is kept; its 45 bases are in frame from base 1. V and J are truncated by 1 base and 4 bases respectively, leaving an intervening sequence of 14 bases. This sample stems from a study of control samples from healthy donors and cancer patients (TCRdb year 2020). The library relied on the immunoSEQ multiplex PCR assay. What TCRdb holds here is the immuneACCESS table cut down to in-frame rearrangements. Part of the clones is not present; checked against another copy, under half of the missing clones reflect an unresolved V gene, and the others are unexplained. This sample holds some 130,000 clones; roughly nine tenths were observed only once. Just over 8.5% of the sample comes from the top ten.

The sample comprised blood. The sequence is built from TRBV30 and TRBJ1-5; a tentative D call is TRBD1 (6 bases match). This sequence was found in a woman in her thirties in good health. The DNA sequence follows: TGTGCCTGGAGTGACAGGGCTGTATGGAATCAGCCCCAGCATTTT. Translated, it gives CAWSDRAVWNQPQHF.